The entry below gives a single T cell receptor (beta chain) sequence along with its context. The assay was immunoSEQ multiplex PCR, and TCRdb's table has in-frame clones only and misses some. The table shows some 50,000 clones, with 70% to 90% occurring only once. CDR1 and CDR2 (germline): SQVTM, ANQGSEA. The J segment lost 4 bases and the V segment lost 6 bases, leaving 6 bases of the junction unmatched. CDR3 size: 13 residues. The data are from a study of OX40 agonist ivuxolimab in advanced cancers. This chain links TRBV29-1 with TRBJ1-1, with TRBD1 identical over 9 bases. This specimen was CD4+ or CD8+ T cells sorted from blood, taken in a trial of the OX40 agonist ivuxolimab. The clonotype originates from an adult with an advanced solid tumor such as melanoma, head and neck, liver or kidney cancer. The CDR3 nucleotides are TGCAGCGTGGGACAGGGTATGGTCACTGAAGCTTTCTTT. Protein sequence: CSVGQGMVTEAFF.